The 22 T cell receptor beta chains in this list originate from one sample, sequenced in a study of identical twins. One entry per CDR3 protein results from TCRdb running MiXCR on the 5' RACE reads. The sample consists of 240,000 or so distinct CDR3 sequences, about 13% of them appearing once. These data were likewise used in another study, on yellow fever vaccine responses in identical twins.

Material for sequencing was memory (CD45RO+) T cells sorted from blood. The receptor source for this set is a young woman in good health.

This clonotype was seen a few times. The V gene is TRBV7-9, the J gene TRBJ2-3; D may be TRBD2 (6 bases). Germline CDR1 is SEHNR and CDR2 is FQNEAQ (reference sequence). Trimming cost V 6 bases and J 0 bases, with 19 bases left between them. CDR3 length equals 17 residues. CDR3 DNA sequence: TGTGCCAGCAGTCCCTCGGCGGGACCATCTAGCACAGATACGCAGTATTTT. Its protein is CASSPSAGPSSTDTQYF.

This chain joins TRBV7-9 and TRBJ2-3, with D possibly being TRBD1 (5 bases). Germline V CDR1 and CDR2: SEHNR, FQNEAQ (reference sequence). V gave up 6 bases and J gave up 1 base, with 11 bases separating them. This CDR3 has 14 residues. DNA of the CDR3: TGTGCCAGCAGGCCTCTAGGGGGCACAGATACGCAGTATTTT. Translation gives CASRPLGGTDTQYF.

Ten or more counts support this clonotype. The chain has TRBV12-3 or TRBV12-4 and TRBJ1-3, with D possibly TRBD1 on 5 matching bases. The CDR3 totals 13 residues. Between the trimmed V and J ends, which lost 3 bases and 3 bases, there was a span of 6 bases. CDR3 sequence reads: CASSLTDGNTIYF. CDR3 DNA sequence: TGTGCCAGCAGTTTGACAGATGGAAACACCATATATTTT.

This clonotype was seen ten or more times. The V gene is TRBV5-1, the J gene TRBJ2-1, with TRBD2 as a possible D gene (6 bases). The germline CDR1 and CDR2 sequences are SGHRS and YFSETQ. V was pared by 4 bases and J by 2 bases, with 13 bases between. This CDR3 has 15 amino acids. The CDR3 region has the DNA TGCGCCAGCAGCGGGGGGACCGTACCCTACAATGAGCAGTTCTTC. Its protein is CASSGGTVPYNEQFF.

This clonotype was seen a few times. This chain joins TRBV5-5 and TRBJ2-3, with TRBD2 matching over 14 bases. Trimming at V came to 4 bases and at J to 3 bases, leaving 4 bases not matched to a gene. This CDR3 region has 16 residues. The germline CDR1 and CDR2 sequences are SGHKS and YYEKEE (reference sequence). The CDR3 spells CASSPTSGRVTDTQYF. CDR3 DNA: TGTGCCAGCAGCCCGACTAGCGGGAGGGTAACAGATACGCAGTATTTT.

This clonotype was seen more than once but under ten times. The chain employs TRBV27 and TRBJ2-7, with D perhaps matching TRBD2 (5 bases). The CDR3 consists of 15 residues. V dropped 0 bases and J dropped 3 bases, with 12 bases sitting between them. Germline CDR1 is MNHEY and CDR2 is SMNVEV (reference sequence). The CDR3 region is CASSLSLAMVYEQYF. The CDR3 DNA reads as TGTGCCAGCAGTTTATCCTTAGCGATGGTCTACGAGCAGTACTTC.

For the CDR3, the DNA is TGCAGTGCTAGAGTTGTGACAGAAGCTTTCTTT. This gives the protein CSARVVTEAFF. The chain uses TRBV20-1 and TRBJ1-1, with D unclear. Germline CDR1 reads DFQATT; CDR2 reads SNEGSKA (reference sequence). The CDR3 length is 11 residues. V was clipped by 1 base and J by 8 bases, with 8 bases between them.

Only a few counts were recorded for this clonotype. CDR3 DNA sequence: TGTGCCAGCGGGACAGGGGACGAAAAACTGTTTTTT. It translates to CASGTGDEKLFF. V is TRBV12-3 or TRBV12-4 and J is TRBJ1-4; 10 bases agree with TRBD1. CDR3 length: 12 amino acids. V was clipped by 8 bases and J by 8 bases; unmatched bases: 2.

The V and J genes are TRBV7-2 and TRBJ2-2; 9 bases map to TRBD1. Germline V lookup: CDR1 SGHTA, CDR2 FQGNSA. The CDR3 runs 15 residues. V gave up 5 bases and J gave up 3 bases; unmatched junction bases: 4. In nucleotides, the CDR3 is TGTGCCAGCAGCATACAGGGGGCATACACCGGGGAGCTGTTTTTT. Translated, it gives CASSIQGAYTGELFF.

This clonotype was recorded a few times. V usage is TRBV7-2 and J usage is TRBJ1-4; D gene ambiguous. Trimming left V 2 bases short and J 8 bases short, with 9 bases between. This CDR3 spans 13 amino acids. CDR1 is SGHTA and CDR2 is FQGNSA in the germline V gene. CDR3 DNA sequence: TGTGCCAGCAGCTTAAGAGGGCAGGAAAAACTGTTTTTT. Its translation: CASSLRGQEKLFF.

This clonotype was recorded a few times. CDR3 protein: CASSLQGSRGSPTEAFF. The DNA of the CDR3 is TGTGCCAGCAGTTTACAGGGCTCCAGAGGGAGCCCCACTGAAGCTTTCTTT. The chain combines TRBV27 with TRBJ1-1; D possibly corresponds to TRBD1 (5 bases). V lost 2 bases and J 4 bases, leaving 20 bases between the germline ends. This CDR3 is 17 amino acids long. The germline CDR1 and CDR2 sequences are MNHEY and SMNVEV (reference sequence).

This clonotype was picked up a small number of times. The gene calls are TRBV20-1 and TRBJ2-2; TRBD2 aligns across 10 bases. CDR1 is DFQATT, CDR2 SNEGSKA, per germline (reference sequence). CDR3 size: 16 residues. V lost 0 bases, J lost 5 bases, and 6 bases stayed unmatched. The DNA for the CDR3 is TGCAGTGCTAGAGATTTCAGCGGGAGGGTTACCGGGGAGCTGTTTTTT. It yields the protein CSARDFSGRVTGELFF.

Turning to this clonotype: A read error may produce the germline difference seen at one junction end. The V call is TRBV7-7, the J call TRBJ2-2; 7 bases align to TRBD1. The CDR3 sequence is 14 residues long. Per germline, CDR1 SSHAT and CDR2 FNYEAQ (reference sequence). The CDR3 here is CASTPGQSTGELFF. The CDR3 bases are TGTGCTAGCACCCCGGGACAGAGCACCGGGGAGCTGTTTTTT.

This clonotype came up many times. The chain employs TRBV5-1 and TRBJ2-5, with 8 bases that match TRBD2. There are 17 residues in the CDR3. V lost 0 bases and J lost 1; bases outside the gene matches: 8. The germline gives CDR1 SGHRS, CDR2 YFSETQ. The DNA of the CDR3 is TGCGCCAGCAGCTTGGCGCTAGCGGGTAACCTCCAAGAGACCCAGTACTTC. It yields the protein CASSLALAGNLQETQYF.

This clonotype was seen a handful of times. V is TRBV5-1 and J is TRBJ2-1; 14 bases match TRBD2. Germline lookup yields CDR1 SGHRS and CDR2 YFSETQ. With 4 bases clipped from V and 5 bases from J, the junction kept 8 bases outside the gene matches. CDR3 size: 17 residues. The CDR3 region is CASSRGTSGSLHNEQFF. The CDR3 DNA sequence: TGCGCCAGCAGCCGCGGGACTAGCGGGAGCCTTCACAATGAGCAGTTCTTC. The complete variable domain, with remaining parts taken from reference TRBV5-1 and TRBJ2-1, reads KAGVTQTPRYLIKTRGQQVTLSCSPISGHRSVSWYQQTPGQGLQFLFEYFSETQRNKGNFPGRFSGRQFSNSRSEMNVSTLELGDSALYLCASSRGTSGSLHNEQFFGPGTRLTVL.

This clonotype was seen more than once but under ten times. The genes are TRBV5-1 and TRBJ2-1, with TRBD2 identical over 10 bases. Per germline, CDR1 SGHRS and CDR2 YFSETQ. The J segment lost 4 bases and the V segment lost 0 bases, leaving 16 bases of the junction unmatched. This CDR3 has 20 amino acids. The CDR3 DNA follows: TGCGCCAGCAGCTTGGCGTCTAGCGGGGGCAGCCTAACGGCATACAATGAGCAGTTCTTC. Encoded protein: CASSLASSGGSLTAYNEQFF.

This clonotype was seen at least ten times. The rearrangement uses TRBV7-6 and TRBJ2-3; D possibly corresponds to TRBD2 (6 bases). The CDR3 sequence is 16 residues long. V lost 1 base to trimming and J lost 0 bases, with 11 bases between them. The V gene's germline CDR1 is SGHVS and CDR2 FNYEAQ. This CDR3 is CASSLGGVTSTDTQYF. The CDR3 DNA sequence: TGTGCCAGCAGCTTAGGGGGGGTCACTAGCACAGATACGCAGTATTTT.

The rearrangement links TRBV6-1 to TRBJ2-3; TRBD2 aligns across 9 bases. The CDR3 has 18 residues. J lost 1 base, V lost 5 bases, and 13 bases had no gene match. CDR1 and CDR2 (germline): MNHNS, SASEGT. CDR3 amino acids: CASSTAAGTSWGTDTQYF. The CDR3 nucleotides are TGTGCCAGCAGTACAGCGGCCGGGACTAGCTGGGGCACAGATACGCAGTATTTT.

The rearrangement uses TRBV20-1 and TRBJ2-5; tentative D call: TRBD2 (5 bases). The CDR3 is 16 residues long. Trimming left V 3 bases short and J 3 bases short, with 20 bases between. The germline V gene encodes CDR1 DFQATT and CDR2 SNEGSKA (reference sequence). The CDR3: CSARKPSGLKEETQYF. Written as DNA, the CDR3 is TGCAGTGCTAGGAAGCCTTCGGGATTGAAGGAAGAGACCCAGTACTTC.

This clonotype has at least ten counts. CDR3 DNA sequence: TGTGCCAGCAGCCTTGGTCTAGCGGGGGGTTCCTACAATGAGCAGTTCTTC. Translated, it gives CASSLGLAGGSYNEQFF. The chain couples TRBV9 to TRBJ2-1; TRBD2 matches at 11 bases. With 4 bases clipped from V and 1 base from J, the junction kept 7 bases outside the gene matches. The CDR3 extends over 17 amino acids. Germline V gene data show CDR1 as SGDLS and CDR2 as YYNGEE.

The chain carries TRBV5-1 and TRBJ2-3; a weak D match, TRBD2 (6 bases). Germline assignment: CDR1 SGHRS and CDR2 YFSETQ. Trimming left V 4 bases short and J 4 bases short, with 16 bases between. The CDR3 consists of 15 residues. The DNA of the CDR3 is TGCGCCAGCAGCGACGGGACTTCCAGGGCAGATACGCAGTATTTT. Encoded protein: CASSDGTSRADTQYF.

This clonotype occurred many times. Germline is not matched at one junction end, which may reflect a read error. V usage is TRBV5-1 and J usage is TRBJ2-5; 11 nucleotides match TRBD2. The germline V gene has CDR1 SGHRS and CDR2 YFSETQ. The CDR3 consists of 13 residues. The CDR3 sequence: CASSPWTSGPWDF. The CDR3 DNA sequence: TGCGCCAGCAGCCCTTGGACTAGCGGGCCCTGGGACTTC.